This entry describes one T cell receptor (beta chain). The record originates from a study of blood T cell repertoires in COVID-19. Study as a whole: COVID-19 samples from acute and convalescent phases originated in the United States, Italy and Spain. In each case, the material was cDNA or gDNA derived from T cells, B-cell-depleted T cells, or PBMCs.

Authors' data handling: Quantification of nucleated cells was approximated via reference gene primer amplification. TCRdb's copy holds only in-frame clones and misses some; the assay was immunoSEQ multiplex PCR. Clonal size and the V and J genes are those of that table, whereas D and trimming came from the DNA. The data hold about 280,000 clones, with around 90% observed a single time. In germline, CDR1 is SGDLS, CDR2 YYNGEE. This CDR3 is built from 17 residues. V lost 0 bases, J lost 8 bases, and 20 bases lay in between. The receptor comes from a man aged 18 to 30 with active or convalescent COVID-19. The chain joins TRBV9 to TRBJ1-4; tentative D call: TRBD1 (5 bases). The sample consisted of peripheral blood. Here the CDR3 reads CASSVATMEGAGEKLFF. As DNA, the CDR3 is TGTGCCAGCAGCGTAGCTACAATGGAAGGGGCTGGAGAAAAACTGTTTTTT. The full variable domain, with the rest looked up from reference TRBV9 and TRBJ1-4, is DSGVTQTPKHLITATGQRVTLRCSPRSGDLSVYWYQQSLDQGLQFLIQYYNGEERAKGNILERFSAQQFPDLHSELNLSSLELGDSALYFCASSVATMEGAGEKLFFGSGTQLSVL.